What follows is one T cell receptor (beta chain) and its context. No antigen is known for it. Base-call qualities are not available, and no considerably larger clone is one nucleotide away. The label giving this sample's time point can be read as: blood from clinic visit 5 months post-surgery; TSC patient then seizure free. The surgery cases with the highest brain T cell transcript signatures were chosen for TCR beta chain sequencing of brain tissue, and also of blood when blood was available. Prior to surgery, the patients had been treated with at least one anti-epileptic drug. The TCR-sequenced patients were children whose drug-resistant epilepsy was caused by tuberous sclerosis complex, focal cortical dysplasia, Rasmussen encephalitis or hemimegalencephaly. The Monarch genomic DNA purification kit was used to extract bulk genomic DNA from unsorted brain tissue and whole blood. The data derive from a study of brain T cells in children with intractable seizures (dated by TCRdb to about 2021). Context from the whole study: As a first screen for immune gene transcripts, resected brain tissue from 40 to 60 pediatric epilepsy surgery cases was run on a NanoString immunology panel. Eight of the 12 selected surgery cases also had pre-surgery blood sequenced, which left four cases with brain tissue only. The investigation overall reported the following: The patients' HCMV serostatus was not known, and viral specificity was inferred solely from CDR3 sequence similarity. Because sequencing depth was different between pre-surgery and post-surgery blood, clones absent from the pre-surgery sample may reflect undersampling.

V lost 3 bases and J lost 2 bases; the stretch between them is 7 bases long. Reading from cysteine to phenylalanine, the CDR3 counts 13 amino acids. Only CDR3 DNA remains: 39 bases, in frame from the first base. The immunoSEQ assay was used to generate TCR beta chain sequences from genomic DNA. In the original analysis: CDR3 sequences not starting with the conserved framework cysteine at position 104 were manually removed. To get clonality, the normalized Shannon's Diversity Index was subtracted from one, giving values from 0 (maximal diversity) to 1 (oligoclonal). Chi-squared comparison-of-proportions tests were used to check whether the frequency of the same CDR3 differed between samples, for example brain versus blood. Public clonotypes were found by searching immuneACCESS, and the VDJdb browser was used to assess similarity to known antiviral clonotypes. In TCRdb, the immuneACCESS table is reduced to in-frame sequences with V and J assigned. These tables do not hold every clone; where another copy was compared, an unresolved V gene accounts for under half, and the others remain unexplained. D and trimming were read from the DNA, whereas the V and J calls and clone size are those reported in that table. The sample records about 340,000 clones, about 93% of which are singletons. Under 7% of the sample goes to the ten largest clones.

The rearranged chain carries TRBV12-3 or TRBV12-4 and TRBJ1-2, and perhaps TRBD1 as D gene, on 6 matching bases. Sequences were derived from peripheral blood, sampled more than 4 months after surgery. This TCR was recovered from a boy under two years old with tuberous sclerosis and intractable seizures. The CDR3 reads CASSFQGNYGYTF. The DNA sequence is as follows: TGTGCCAGCAGTTTCCAGGGGAACTATGGCTACACCTTC.